This TCR beta chain comes out of a study of shared clonotypes between healthy human individuals. Whole-study results and caveats: Naive subsets generally exceeded memory subsets in estimated richness. Among non-shared clonotypes, generation probabilities were lower than among those shared by all four donors.

On this clone itself: The antigen is unknown.

Using about 220 ng DNA, about 29,000 T cell genomes, the sorted-subset replicate PCRs were run. Method: immunoSEQ multiplex PCR; TCRdb's copy keeps in-frame clones and lacks some. The sample yields 800,000 or so clones, 96% seen once. Germline values: CDR1 SGHTA, CDR2 FQGTGA. V lost 2 bases, J lost 7 bases, and 6 bases lay in between. CDR3 size: 13 residues. CD45RO-negative, CCR7-positively selected cells formed the naive CD8 fraction, excluding terminally differentiated effector memory CD45RA+ cells. V usage is TRBV7-3 and J usage is TRBJ2-6, with D possibly being TRBD2 (5 bases). Sequencing was performed on naive CD8+ T cells sorted from blood. This clonotype was sampled from a man aged 25 to 40 in good health. The CDR3 loop reads CASSLEGANVLTF. The CDR3 region has the DNA TGTGCCAGCAGCTTAGAGGGTGCCAACGTCCTGACTTTC.